The entry below gives a single TCR beta chain sequence along with its context. The CDR3 has 11 amino acids. Between the trimmed V and J ends, which lost 8 bases and 7 bases, there was a span of 10 bases. Authors' data handling: Estimated nucleated cell counts came from reference gene primer amplification. Produced via immunoSEQ multiplex PCR; TCRdb's table is partial and in-frame only. The DNA gave D and trimming, while V, J and clone size come from that table. The profile covers approximately 74,000 clones, with 88% appearing a single time and 1.5% to 2% taken by the ten largest. These data are taken from a study of blood T cell repertoires in COVID-19. Study-wide context: The United States, Italy and Spain provided the acute and convalescent COVID-19 samples. The cDNA or gDNA used as material had been derived from T cells, B-cell-depleted T cells, or PBMCs.

Sample: peripheral blood. This sequence was found in a woman older than 75 with active or convalescent COVID-19. The rearrangement joins TRBV5-3 to TRBJ2-1; no firm D call. TRBV5-3 counts as an open reading frame of uncertain function. The CDR3 loop reads CARIPRNEQFF. DNA for the CDR3: TGTGCCAGGATACCGAGGAATGAGCAGTTCTTC.